The next 16 T cell receptor beta chains were all read from a single sample in a study of blood T cell repertoires in COVID-19. Sequencing used immunoSEQ multiplex PCR; TCRdb keeps in-frame clones, though not all of them. The sample lists roughly 100,000 clones, over 85% occurring once. What was sequenced was peripheral blood. All receptors derive from a woman of 80 years or more in a cohort sampled during active COVID-19.

The chain carries TRBV6-5 and TRBJ2-3; TRBD2 matches at 8 bases. J gave up 4 bases and V 8 bases, and 8 bases lay outside the gene matches. CDR3 length: 14 amino acids. Germline loops: CDR1 MNHEY, CDR2 SVGAGI. The CDR3 loop is CASWTSRSPDTQYF. DNA for the CDR3: TGTGCCAGCTGGACTAGCCGATCTCCAGATACGCAGTATTTT.

J is TRBJ1-4 and V is TRBV6-5; TRBD1 matches at 11 bases. The CDR3 length is 15 residues. Unmatched junction bases numbered 6, after V lost 4 bases and J lost 8 bases. CDR1 is MNHEY and CDR2 is SVGAGI in the germline V gene. The CDR3 is CASSSTDRGREKLFF. In DNA, the CDR3 is TGTGCCAGCAGTTCAACGGACAGGGGGCGCGAAAAACTGTTTTTT.

J is TRBJ2-7 and V is TRBV12-3 or TRBV12-4, with TRBD2 as a possible D gene (6 bases). CDR3 length equals 12 residues. Trimming took 7 bases from V and 6 from J, leaving 13 bases between them. The CDR3 DNA is TGTGCCAGCACGGGAGTAACTCCCGAGCAGTACTTC. It translates to CASTGVTPEQYF.

This clone was seen a few times. The chain links TRBV6-1 to TRBJ1-3, with D maybe TRBD1 (5 bases). The germline V and J ends were trimmed by 4 bases and 4 bases, with 17 bases remaining between them. Per germline, CDR1 MNHNS and CDR2 SASEGT. This CDR3 is 16 amino acids long. CDR3 nucleotide sequence: TGTGCCAGCAGTGTAACCCGAGGACAATTGGGAAACACCATATATTTT. Protein product: CASSVTRGQLGNTIYF.

This chain links TRBV25-1 with TRBJ1-1; 10 nucleotides align to TRBD1. Germline CDR1 and CDR2: MGHDK and SYGVNS. The CDR3 contains 15 residues. V dropped 7 bases and J dropped 4; count of bases not matched to a gene: 9. The CDR3: CASTRQGAPGTEAFF. The CDR3 DNA sequence: TGTGCCAGCACGCGACAGGGGGCCCCGGGCACTGAAGCTTTCTTT. The full variable domain, its missing parts supplied by reference TRBV25-1 and TRBJ1-1, is EADIYQTPRYLVIGTGKKITLECSQTMGHDKMYWYQQDPGMELHLIHYSYGVNSTEKGDLSSESTVSRIRTEHFPLTLESARPSHTSQYLCASTRQGAPGTEAFFGQGTRLTVV.

The rearrangement uses TRBV6-5 and TRBJ1-1; D uncertain. This CDR3 is built from 13 residues. V lost 7 bases to trimming and J lost 3 bases, with 12 bases between them. Germline V lookup: CDR1 MNHEY, CDR2 SVGAGI. The CDR3 protein is CASNANRDTEAFF. The DNA for the CDR3 is TGTGCCAGCAACGCGAACCGAGACACTGAAGCTTTCTTT.

This chain uses TRBV11-3 with TRBJ2-6; D uncertain. In germline, CDR1 is SGHNT, CDR2 YENEEA. This CDR3 is built from 14 residues. Trimming left V 5 bases short and J 0 bases short, with 5 bases between. CDR3 nucleotide sequence: TGTGCCAGCAGCCCCCACTCTGGGGCCAACGTCCTGACTTTC. This gives the protein CASSPHSGANVLTF.

The chain employs TRBV3-1 (or the pseudogene TRBV3-2) and TRBJ2-1, with 8 bases identical to TRBD2. The trim removed 7 bases at V and 5 bases at J, leaving 7 bases unmatched. Germline CDR1 and CDR2: LGHDT and YNNKEL (reference sequence). The CDR3 has 14 amino acids. CDR3 protein: CASTLAGPNNEQFF. CDR3 nucleotide sequence: TGTGCCAGCACCCTAGCGGGCCCCAACAATGAGCAGTTCTTC.

The chain is built from TRBV11-1 and TRBJ2-4, with D possibly TRBD2 on 5 matching bases. V was shortened by 5 bases and J by 8 bases, with 16 bases between the two germline ends. Germline V CDR1 and CDR2: SGHAT, FQDESV (reference sequence). The CDR3 length is 14 residues. The CDR3 here is CASSPDRGPDIQYF. The CDR3 DNA sequence: TGTGCCAGCAGCCCGGATCGGGGTCCGGACATTCAGTACTTC.

The chain couples TRBV5-4 to TRBJ1-1; TRBD1 matches at 11 bases. Germline-derived CDR1 and CDR2 are SGHNT and YYREEE (reference sequence). This CDR3 is built from 19 residues. Trimming removed 0 bases from V and 3 bases from J; junction bases left unmatched: 13. The CDR3 reads CASSLDRWGQGERDTEAFF. CDR3 nucleotides: TGTGCCAGCAGCTTGGACCGATGGGGACAGGGGGAAAGGGACACTGAAGCTTTCTTT.

The chain is built from TRBV20-1 and TRBJ1-2; the match to TRBD1 covers 9 bases. Trimming at V came to 3 bases and at J to 4 bases, leaving 9 bases not matched to a gene. CDR1 and CDR2 (germline): DFQATT, SNEGSKA (reference sequence). The CDR3 contains 15 residues. This CDR3 reads CSASLGTGTLYGYTF. The CDR3 DNA is TGCAGTGCTAGTCTCGGGACAGGGACCCTCTATGGCTACACCTTC.

This sequence joins TRBV20-1 and TRBJ2-1; D possibly corresponds to TRBD2 (6 bases). CDR1 and CDR2 from the germline V gene are DFQATT and SNEGSKA (reference sequence). Trimming took off 3 bases at V and 7 bases at J, with 19 bases between the two ends. This CDR3 is built from 15 residues. The CDR3 DNA follows: TGCAGTGCTAGTGCCCCGGAGGGCCGGGGGAATGAGCAGTTCTTC. As protein: CSASAPEGRGNEQFF.

This rearrangement joins TRBV7-9 to TRBJ2-2, with TRBD1 as a possible D gene (6 bases). V was cut by 6 bases and J by 5 bases, with 13 bases left in between. The V gene's germline CDR1 is SEHNR and CDR2 FQNEAQ (reference sequence). The CDR3 is 14 residues long. The CDR3 DNA is TGTGCCAGCAGGCCACAGGGTGGGACCGGGGAGCTGTTTTTT. This encodes CASRPQGGTGELFF.

The chain couples TRBV18 to TRBJ2-7, with 8 nucleotides matching TRBD2. CDR3 length: 15 amino acids. Looked up from germline, CDR1 is KGHSH and CDR2 is LQKENI. V shed 6 bases and J 4 bases; nucleotides not matched to a gene: 11. The CDR3: CASSLRGGGKYEQYF. In nucleotides, the CDR3 is TGTGCCAGCTCCCTGCGTGGCGGGGGGAAGTACGAGCAGTACTTC.

The rearrangement uses TRBV19 and TRBJ2-1, with TRBD1 identical over 7 bases. The CDR3 has 16 amino acids. Germline V gives CDR1 LNHDA, CDR2 SQIVND (reference sequence). The J segment lost 6 bases and the V segment lost 1 base, leaving 9 bases of the junction unmatched. CDR3 nucleotides: TGTGCCAGTAGTATAGGGAAGGGGGCGATAATCAATGAGCAGTTCTTC. It translates to CASSIGKGAIINEQFF. The whole variable domain, filled in from reference TRBV19 and TRBJ2-1, reads DGGITQSPKYLFRKEGQNVTLSCEQNLNHDAMYWYRQDPGQGLRLIYYSQIVNDFQKGDIAEGYSVSREKKESFPLTVTSAQKNPTAFYLCASSIGKGAIINEQFFGPGTRLTVL.

In this sample, this clone turned up once. This specimen includes other DNA sequences encoding the same CDR3. The rearrangement uses TRBV19 and TRBJ1-5; D perhaps matches TRBD1 (5 bases). Germline CDR1 LNHDA, CDR2 SQIVND (reference sequence). There are 15 residues in the CDR3. The ends were cut back, 2 bases at V and 4 bases at J, with 12 bases in the middle. The CDR3 reads CASSIFGQGNQPQHF. DNA for the CDR3: TGTGCCAGTAGTATATTCGGGCAGGGAAATCAGCCCCAGCATTTT.